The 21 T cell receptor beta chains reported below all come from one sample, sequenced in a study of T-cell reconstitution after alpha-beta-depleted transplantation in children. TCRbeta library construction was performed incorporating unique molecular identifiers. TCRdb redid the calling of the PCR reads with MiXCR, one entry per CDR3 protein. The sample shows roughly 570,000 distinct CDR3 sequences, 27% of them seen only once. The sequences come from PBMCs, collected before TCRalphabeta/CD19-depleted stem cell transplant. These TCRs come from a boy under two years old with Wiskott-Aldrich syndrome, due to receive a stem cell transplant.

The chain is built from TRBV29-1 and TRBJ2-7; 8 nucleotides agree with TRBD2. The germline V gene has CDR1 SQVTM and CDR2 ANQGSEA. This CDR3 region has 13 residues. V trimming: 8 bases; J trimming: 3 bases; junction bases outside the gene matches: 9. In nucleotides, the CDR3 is TGCAGCCCCTGGACAGCGGGGGACTACGAGCAGTACTTC. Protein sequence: CSPWTAGDYEQYF.

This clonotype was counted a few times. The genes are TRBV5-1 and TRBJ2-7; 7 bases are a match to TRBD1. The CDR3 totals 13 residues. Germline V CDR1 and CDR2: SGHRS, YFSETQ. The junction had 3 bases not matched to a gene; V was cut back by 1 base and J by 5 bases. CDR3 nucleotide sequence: TGCGCCAGCAGCTTGATGACAGGGAACGAGCAGTACTTC. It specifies CASSLMTGNEQYF.

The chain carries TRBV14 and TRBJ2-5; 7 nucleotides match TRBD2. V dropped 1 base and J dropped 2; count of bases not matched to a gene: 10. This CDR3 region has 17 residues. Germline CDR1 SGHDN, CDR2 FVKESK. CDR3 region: CASSQAAGTKKQETQYF. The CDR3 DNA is TGTGCCAGCAGCCAAGCAGCCGGGACTAAAAAACAAGAGACCCAGTACTTC.

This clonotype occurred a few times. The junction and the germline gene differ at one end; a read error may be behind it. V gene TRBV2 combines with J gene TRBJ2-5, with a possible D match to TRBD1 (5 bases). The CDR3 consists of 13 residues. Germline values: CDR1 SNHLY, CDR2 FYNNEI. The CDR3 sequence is CAGRQPPQETQYF. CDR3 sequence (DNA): TGTGCCGGCAGACAGCCCCCCCAAGAGACCCAGTACTTC.

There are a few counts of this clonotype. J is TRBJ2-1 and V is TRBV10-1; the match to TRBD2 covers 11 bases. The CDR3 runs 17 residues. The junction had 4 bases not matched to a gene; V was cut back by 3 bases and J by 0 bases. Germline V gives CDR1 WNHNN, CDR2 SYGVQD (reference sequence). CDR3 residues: CASSELAGGSSYNEQFF. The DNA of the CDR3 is TGCGCCAGCAGTGAATTAGCGGGGGGGAGCTCCTACAATGAGCAGTTCTTC.

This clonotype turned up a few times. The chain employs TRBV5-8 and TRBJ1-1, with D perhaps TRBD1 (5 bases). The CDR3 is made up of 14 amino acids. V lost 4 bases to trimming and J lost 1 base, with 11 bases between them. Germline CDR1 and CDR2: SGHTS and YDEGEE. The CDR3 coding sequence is TGTGCCAGCAGCGGCCGGGGGTGGAACACTGAAGCTTTCTTT. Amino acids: CASSGRGWNTEAFF.

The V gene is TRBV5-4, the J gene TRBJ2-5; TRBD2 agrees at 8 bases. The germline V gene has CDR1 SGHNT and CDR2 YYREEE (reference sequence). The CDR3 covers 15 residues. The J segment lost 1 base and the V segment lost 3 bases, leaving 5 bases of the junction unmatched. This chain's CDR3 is CASSYLAGPQETQYF. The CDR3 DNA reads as TGTGCCAGCAGCTACCTAGCGGGCCCCCAAGAGACCCAGTACTTC.

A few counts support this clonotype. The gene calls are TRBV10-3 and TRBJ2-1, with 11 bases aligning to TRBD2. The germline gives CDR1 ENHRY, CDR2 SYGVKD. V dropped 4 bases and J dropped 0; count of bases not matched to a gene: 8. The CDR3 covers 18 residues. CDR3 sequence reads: CAISGGTSGTSSYNEQFF. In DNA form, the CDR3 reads TGTGCCATCAGTGGGGGGACTAGCGGCACTTCCTCCTACAATGAGCAGTTCTTC.

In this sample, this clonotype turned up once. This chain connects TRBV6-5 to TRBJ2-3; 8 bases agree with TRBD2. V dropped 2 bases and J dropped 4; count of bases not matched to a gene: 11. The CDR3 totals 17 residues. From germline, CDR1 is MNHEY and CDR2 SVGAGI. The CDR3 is CASSYGSGAEVADTQYF. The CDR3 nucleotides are TGTGCCAGCAGTTACGGTAGCGGGGCAGAAGTGGCAGATACGCAGTATTTT.

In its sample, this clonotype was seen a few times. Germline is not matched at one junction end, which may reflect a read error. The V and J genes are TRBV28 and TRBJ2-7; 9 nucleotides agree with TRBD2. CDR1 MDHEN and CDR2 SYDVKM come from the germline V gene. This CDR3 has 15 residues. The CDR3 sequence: CASSLRREGSYAQYF. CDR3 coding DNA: TGTGCCAGCAGTTTAAGGCGGGAGGGTAGTTACGCGCAGTACTTC.

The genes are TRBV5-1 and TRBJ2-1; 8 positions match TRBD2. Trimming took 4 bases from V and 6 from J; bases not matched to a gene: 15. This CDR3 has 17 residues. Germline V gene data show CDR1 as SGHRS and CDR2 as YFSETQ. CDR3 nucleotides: TGCGCCAGCAGCCGCCTTAGGGTACGGGAGGGCTCCAATGAGCAGTTCTTC. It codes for CASSRLRVREGSNEQFF.

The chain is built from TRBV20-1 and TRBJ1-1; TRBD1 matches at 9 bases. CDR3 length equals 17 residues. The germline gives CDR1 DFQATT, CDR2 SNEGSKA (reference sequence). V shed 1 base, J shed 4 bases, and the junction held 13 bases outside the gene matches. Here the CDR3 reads CSARVQSGTGFRTEAFF. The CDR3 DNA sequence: TGCAGTGCTAGAGTTCAGTCCGGGACAGGGTTTCGCACTGAAGCTTTCTTT.

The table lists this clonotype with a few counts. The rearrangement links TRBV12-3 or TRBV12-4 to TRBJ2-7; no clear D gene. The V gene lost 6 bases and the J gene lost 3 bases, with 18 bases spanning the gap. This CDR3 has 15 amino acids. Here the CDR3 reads CASSSSRRESYEQYF. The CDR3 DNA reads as TGTGCCAGCAGCTCCAGTAGGAGAGAAAGCTACGAGCAGTACTTC.

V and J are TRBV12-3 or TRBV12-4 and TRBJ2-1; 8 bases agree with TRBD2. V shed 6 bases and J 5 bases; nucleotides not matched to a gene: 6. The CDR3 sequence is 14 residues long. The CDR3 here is CASSYGLANNEQFF. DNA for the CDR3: TGTGCCAGCAGCTACGGACTAGCCAACAATGAGCAGTTCTTC.

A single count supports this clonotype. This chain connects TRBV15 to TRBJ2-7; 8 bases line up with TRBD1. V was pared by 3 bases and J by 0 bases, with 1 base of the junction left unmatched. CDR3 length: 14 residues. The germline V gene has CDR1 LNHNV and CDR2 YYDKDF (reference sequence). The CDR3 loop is CATSRGQASYEQYF. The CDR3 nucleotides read TGTGCCACCAGCAGGGGACAGGCCTCCTACGAGCAGTACTTC. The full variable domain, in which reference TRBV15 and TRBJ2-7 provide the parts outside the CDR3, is DAMVIQNPRYQVTQFGKPVTLSCSQTLNHNVMYWYQQKSSQAPKLLFHYYDKDFNNEADTPDNFQSRRPNTSFCFLDIRSPGLGDTAMYLCATSRGQASYEQYFGPGTRLTVT.

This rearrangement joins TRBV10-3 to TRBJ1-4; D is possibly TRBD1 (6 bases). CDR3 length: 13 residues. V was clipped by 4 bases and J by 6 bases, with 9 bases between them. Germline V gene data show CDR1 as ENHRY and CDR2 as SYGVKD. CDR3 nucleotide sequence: TGTGCCATCAGTGGCGCAGGGGATGAAAAACTGTTTTTT. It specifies CAISGAGDEKLFF.

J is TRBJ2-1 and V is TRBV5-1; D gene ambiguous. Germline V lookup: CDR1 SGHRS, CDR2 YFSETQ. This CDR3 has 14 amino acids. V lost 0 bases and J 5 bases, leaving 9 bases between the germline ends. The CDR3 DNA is TGCGCCAGCAGCTTGGTTCCTGAGCACAATGAGCAGTTCTTC. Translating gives CASSLVPEHNEQFF. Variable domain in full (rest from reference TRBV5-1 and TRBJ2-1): KAGVTQTPRYLIKTRGQQVTLSCSPISGHRSVSWYQQTPGQGLQFLFEYFSETQRNKGNFPGRFSGRQFSNSRSEMNVSTLELGDSALYLCASSLVPEHNEQFFGPGTRLTVL.

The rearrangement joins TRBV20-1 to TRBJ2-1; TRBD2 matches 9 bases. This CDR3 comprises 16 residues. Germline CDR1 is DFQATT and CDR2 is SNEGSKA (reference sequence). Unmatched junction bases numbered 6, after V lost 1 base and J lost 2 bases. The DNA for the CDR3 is TGCAGTGCTAGAGGTTCGACTAGCGGTACCTACAATGAGCAGTTCTTC. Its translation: CSARGSTSGTYNEQFF.

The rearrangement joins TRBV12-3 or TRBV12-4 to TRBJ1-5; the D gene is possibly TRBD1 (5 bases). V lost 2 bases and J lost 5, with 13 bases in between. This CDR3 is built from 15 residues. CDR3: CASSLFAGGDQPQHF. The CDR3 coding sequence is TGTGCCAGCAGTTTATTCGCCGGGGGAGATCAGCCCCAGCATTTT.

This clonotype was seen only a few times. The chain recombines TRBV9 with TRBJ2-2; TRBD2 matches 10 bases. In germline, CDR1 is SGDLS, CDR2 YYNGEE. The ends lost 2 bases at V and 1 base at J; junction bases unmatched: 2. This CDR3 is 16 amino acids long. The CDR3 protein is CASSVGLAVNTGELFF. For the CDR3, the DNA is TGTGCCAGCAGCGTTGGACTAGCGGTGAACACCGGGGAGCTGTTTTTT.

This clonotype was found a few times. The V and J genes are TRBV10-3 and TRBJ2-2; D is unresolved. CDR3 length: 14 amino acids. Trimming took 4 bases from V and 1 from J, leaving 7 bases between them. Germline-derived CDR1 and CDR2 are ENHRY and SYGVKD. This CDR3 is CAISVLENTGELFF. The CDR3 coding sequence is TGTGCCATCAGTGTCCTAGAGAACACCGGGGAGCTGTTTTTT.